This record covers a single T cell receptor beta chain. What it binds is unknown. The junction departs from the called germline gene at one end, perhaps through a read error. Germline CDR1 is PRHDT and CDR2 is FYEKMQ (reference sequence). The CDR3 totals 12 residues. The data stem from a study of CD8+ T cells in alopecia areata. Following extraction, RNA underwent reverse transcription to cDNA, which served as the sequencing template. The data were produced by immunoSEQ multiplex PCR, yet TCRdb's version contains in-frame clones alone and is incomplete. The sample shows 180,000 or so clones, approximately 50% of them seen only once. Study conclusions and caveats: Scalp clonality decreased significantly with tofacitinib, and so did expanded CD8+ clones among the top 100.

Treatment given: oral pan-JAK inhibitor, 5-10 mg twice daily. The chain is built from TRBV13 and TRBJ1-1; D remains ambiguous. This sequence originates from a human donor with alopecia areata. The sample in question was CD8+ T cells sorted from blood, obtained at roughly week 53, from a patient treated with tofacitinib. The CDR3 loop is CASSLGFTEAFF. In DNA form, the CDR3 reads TGTGCCAGCAGCCTAGGGTTCACTGAAGCTTTCTTT. Full variable domain (remainder filled in from reference TRBV13 and TRBJ1-1): AAGVIQSPRHLIKEKRETATLKCYPIPRHDTVYWYQQGPGQDPQFLISFYEKMQSDKGSIPDRFSAQQFSDYHSELNMSSLELGDSALYFCASSLGFTEAFFGQGTRLTVV.